The 22 T cell receptor beta chains reported below all come from one sample, sequenced in a study of T cell repertoires in cytomegalovirus infection. TCRdb re-called the reads with MiXCR, one entry per CDR3 protein. The repertoire includes under 600,000 distinct CDR3 sequences, 16% of them detected once, and 20% to 30% sits in the top ten. Sequencing was performed on CD8+ T cells from PBMCs. Receptors were obtained from a human donor in good health (CMV status not recorded). Some clones in this sample may be carry-over from other donors' samples.

This clonotype appeared many times. V gene TRBV7-9 combines with J gene TRBJ2-5; D is unresolved. The CDR3 is made up of 13 amino acids. Per germline, CDR1 SEHNR and CDR2 FQNEAQ (reference sequence). The V and J ends lost 4 bases and 6 bases respectively, with 12 bases between them. CDR3 nucleotide sequence: TGTGCCAGCAGCTCCGACGGTAAAAAGACCCAGTACTTC. Its translation: CASSSDGKKTQYF.

The CDR3 DNA reads as TGTGCCAGCAGCTTGGGACCGTACTCCTACGAGCAGTACTTC. Amino acid sequence: CASSLGPYSYEQYF. The chain is built from TRBV5-8 and TRBJ2-7; D gene uncertain. V lost 0 bases and J 0 bases, leaving 7 bases between the germline ends. This CDR3 has 14 amino acids. Germline CDR1 and CDR2: SGHTS and YDEGEE. Filled out from reference TRBV5-8 and TRBJ2-7, the complete variable domain reads EAGVTQSPTHLIKTRGQQATLRCSPISGHTSVYWYQQALGLGLQFLLWYDEGEERNRGNFPPRFSGRQFPNYSSELNVNALELEDSALYLCASSLGPYSYEQYFGPGTRLTVT.

Many counts were recorded for this clonotype. This chain connects TRBV7-9 to TRBJ2-7, with TRBD1 identical over 12 bases. The CDR3 is 16 amino acids. Germline CDR1 and CDR2: SEHNR and FQNEAQ (reference sequence). V was pared by 5 bases and J by 3 bases, with 8 bases of the junction left unmatched. CDR3 protein: CASSPPGQGANYEQYF. CDR3 in DNA: TGTGCCAGCAGCCCCCCGGGACAGGGGGCCAACTACGAGCAGTACTTC.

This clonotype has a count of ten or more. The chain recombines TRBV7-9 with TRBJ1-6; 8 bases agree with TRBD1. The length of the CDR3 is 15 residues. With 3 bases clipped from V and 6 bases from J, the junction kept 4 bases outside the gene matches. Looked up from germline, CDR1 is SEHNR and CDR2 is FQNEAQ (reference sequence). The CDR3 protein is CASSLGQVINSPLHF. The CDR3, as DNA: TGTGCCAGCAGCTTGGGACAGGTGATTAATTCACCCCTCCACTTT.

The V gene is TRBV10-3, the J gene TRBJ2-7, with 7 bases matching TRBD1. From germline, CDR1 is ENHRY and CDR2 SYGVKD. This CDR3 has 15 residues. The junction had 6 bases not matched to a gene; V was cut back by 2 bases and J by 2 bases. The CDR3 reads CAISETRDRAYEQYF. The CDR3 nucleotides are TGTGCCATCAGTGAGACCCGGGACAGAGCCTACGAGCAGTACTTC.

The chain combines TRBV29-1 with TRBJ1-1; unclear D gene. The CDR3 runs to 10 residues. V was cut by 2 bases and J by 8 bases, with 6 bases left in between. The germline V gene has CDR1 SQVTM and CDR2 ANQGSEA. CDR3 DNA: TGCAGCGTTGAATTTGGAGAAGCTTTCTTT. This encodes CSVEFGEAFF.

This clonotype came up a few times. The chain recombines TRBV6-5 with TRBJ2-1, with D possibly TRBD2 on 6 matching bases. The V gene's germline CDR1 is MNHEY and CDR2 SVGAGI. CDR3 length: 16 residues. V shed 0 bases and J shed 10 bases, with 19 bases lying between them. In nucleotides, the CDR3 is TGTGCCAGCAGTTACTCGCGCGGGGAGGTCGCAAACGAGCAGTTCTTC. It translates to CASSYSRGEVANEQFF.

CDR3 in DNA: TGTGCCAGCAGCCAAGATTTAGCGCACGCCACCGGGGAGCTGTTTTTT. This encodes CASSQDLAHATGELFF. The chain couples TRBV14 to TRBJ2-2; D perhaps matches TRBD2 (5 bases). The germline V gene has CDR1 SGHDN and CDR2 FVKESK. This CDR3 has 16 amino acids. V lost 0 bases, J lost 4 bases, and 12 bases lay in between.

This clonotype was seen repeatedly, ten times or more. The rearrangement uses TRBV6-2 or TRBV6-3 and TRBJ2-2; D unresolved. The CDR3 covers 14 residues. Deletions cut 2 bases from V and 1 base from J, with 5 bases between. Germline values: CDR1 MNHEY, CDR2 SVGEGT. The CDR3 bases are TGTGCCAGCAGTTACGAACTGAACACCGGGGAGCTGTTTTTT. Amino acids: CASSYELNTGELFF.

This clonotype has just a few counts. V usage is TRBV27 and J usage is TRBJ2-4; 8 nucleotides match TRBD2. V shed 5 bases, J shed 3 bases, and the junction held 9 bases outside the gene matches. The CDR3 is 16 residues long. Per the germline V gene, CDR1 is MNHEY and CDR2 is SMNVEV (reference sequence). CDR3 sequence reads: CASSTTWAGGKNIQYF. The CDR3 region has the DNA TGTGCCAGCAGTACAACGTGGGCGGGGGGCAAAAACATTCAGTACTTC.

This clonotype appeared a few times. The chain couples TRBV4-1 to TRBJ1-2; unclear D gene. CDR1 is MGHRA and CDR2 is YSYEKL in the germline V gene. V lost 0 bases, J lost 3 bases, and 17 bases lay in between. The CDR3 is 17 residues long. The CDR3, as DNA: TGCGCCAGCAGCCAAGACGCCCAGTACTGGTTTCACTATGGCTACACCTTC. This encodes CASSQDAQYWFHYGYTF.

The chain combines TRBV14 with TRBJ2-2; 7 nucleotides agree with TRBD2. The CDR3 is 17 residues long. Trimming took 1 base from V and 0 from J; bases not matched to a gene: 5. Germline assignment: CDR1 SGHDN and CDR2 FVKESK. CDR3 in amino acids: CASSQAVRGANTGELFF. As DNA, the CDR3 is TGTGCCAGCAGCCAAGCGGTACGGGGGGCGAACACCGGGGAGCTGTTTTTT.

Ten or more counts support this clonotype. The V gene is TRBV12-3 or TRBV12-4, the J gene TRBJ2-7; TRBD2 is a possible D gene (7 bases). The germline V and J ends were trimmed by 2 bases and 4 bases, with 12 bases remaining between them. The CDR3 is 14 residues long. In DNA form, the CDR3 reads TGTGCCAGCAGTTTATTGGGGGGGCCGTACGAGCAGTACTTC. It is translated as CASSLLGGPYEQYF.

The V gene is TRBV20-1, the J gene TRBJ1-5; a possible D gene is TRBD1 (5 bases). This CDR3 is 17 amino acids long. The germline CDR1 and CDR2 sequences are DFQATT and SNEGSKA (reference sequence). The V end lost 0 bases, the J end lost 5 bases, and 20 bases lay between the germline ends. The CDR3 DNA reads TGCAGTGCTAGAGACTACCGACAGCCGGGCAGAGATCAGCCCCAGCATTTT. Amino acids: CSARDYRQPGRDQPQHF.

This clonotype came up a few times. This sequence joins TRBV27 and TRBJ2-3; 7 positions agree with TRBD1. The V gene end was trimmed by 3 bases and the J gene end by 2 bases; junction bases not matched to a gene: 8. The CDR3 loop spans 16 amino acids. Germline CDR1 is MNHEY and CDR2 is SMNVEV (reference sequence). As DNA, the CDR3 is TGTGCCAGCAGTTTGGAAATAGGGACAGCCACAGATACGCAGTATTTT. Encoded protein: CASSLEIGTATDTQYF.

This clonotype was seen at least ten times. This chain uses TRBV6-1 with TRBJ1-1; D unclear. Germline V gives CDR1 MNHNS, CDR2 SASEGT. V lost 1 base, J lost 4 bases, and 10 bases lay in between. The CDR3 runs to 14 residues. CDR3 nucleotide sequence: TGTGCCAGCAGTGAAGATCGGGGTCCCACTGAAGCTTTCTTT. Its translation: CASSEDRGPTEAFF.

This clonotype was seen a few times. The rearrangement links TRBV27 to TRBJ2-5; the match to TRBD2 covers 15 bases. This CDR3 contains 17 residues. CDR1 and CDR2 from the germline V gene are MNHEY and SMNVEV (reference sequence). The trim removed 5 bases at V and 5 bases at J, leaving 9 bases unmatched. In DNA, the CDR3 is TGTGCCAGCAGTCACGGACTAGCGGGAGGGCCGGGTGAGACCCAGTACTTC. Residues: CASSHGLAGGPGETQYF.

The chain links TRBV29-1 to TRBJ2-7; D is uncertain. V was cut by 6 bases and J by 1 base, with 10 bases left in between. In germline, CDR1 is SQVTM, CDR2 ANQGSEA. The CDR3 covers 12 residues. CDR3 bases: TGCAGCGTGAGCCTTTCATCCTACGAGCAGTACTTC. It encodes CSVSLSSYEQYF.

This clonotype was recorded at least ten times. The V call is TRBV5-4, the J call TRBJ1-2, with no clear D. The CDR3 contains 12 residues. V was shortened by 5 bases and J by 6 bases, with 11 bases between the two germline ends. Per germline, CDR1 SGHNT and CDR2 YYREEE (reference sequence). The CDR3: CASRPPGDGYTF. The CDR3 DNA follows: TGTGCCAGCAGGCCCCCGGGAGATGGCTACACCTTC.

The table lists this clonotype with many counts. This chain joins TRBV7-2 and TRBJ1-1; D gene ambiguous. V was pared by 1 base and J by 1 base, with 13 bases between. CDR3 length: 16 residues. Germline V gene lookup returns CDR1 SGHTA and CDR2 FQGNSA. The CDR3 region has the DNA TGTGCCAGCAGCTTAGGTCGGGCCATCCGGAACACTGAAGCTTTCTTT. Protein: CASSLGRAIRNTEAFF.

The rearrangement links TRBV28 to TRBJ2-2; D gene uncertain. The CDR3 totals 14 residues. V lost 6 bases and J 4 bases, leaving 12 bases between the germline ends. Germline values: CDR1 MDHEN, CDR2 SYDVKM. The CDR3 coding sequence is TGTGCCAGCAGCTCCTTGGTGGGCACCGGGGAGCTGTTTTTT. This codes for CASSSLVGTGELFF. Together with reference TRBV28 and TRBJ2-2, the CDR3 gives the full variable domain: DVKVTQSSRYLVKRTGEKVFLECVQDMDHENMFWYRQDPGLGLRLIYFSYDVKMKEKGDIPEGYSVSREKKERFSLILESASTNQTSMYLCASSSLVGTGELFFGEGSRLTVL.

V gene TRBV5-1 combines with J gene TRBJ2-7; possibly TRBD2 for D (6 bases). Per the germline V gene, CDR1 is SGHRS and CDR2 is YFSETQ. V was cut by 3 bases and J by 5 bases, with 15 bases left in between. CDR3 length: 14 amino acids. This chain's CDR3 is CASSWAQGGDEQYF. In DNA, the CDR3 is TGCGCCAGCAGCTGGGCGCAGGGAGGAGACGAGCAGTACTTC.